This T cell receptor (beta chain) was captured by sequencing in a study of blood T cell repertoires in COVID-19. Study background: Samples of COVID-19 (acute and convalescent) were obtained from the United States, Italy and Spain. T cells, B-cell-depleted T cells, or PBMCs supplied cDNA or gDNA.

The V end lost 1 base, the J end lost 4 bases, and 14 bases lay between the germline ends. This CDR3 contains 15 residues. Germline CDR1 MGHRA, CDR2 YSYEKL. Here immunoSEQ multiplex PCR was the method, and the copy in TCRdb shows in-frame clones only, minus some. The profile shows more than 85,000 clones, about nine tenths of them singletons. In Seattle, patients joined the study during active infection and were tracked longitudinally. The chain is built from TRBV4-1 and TRBJ2-7, with a tentative D call TRBD1 (6 bases). Sequencing was carried out using peripheral blood. This sequence was found in a woman aged 50 to 65 with COVID-19, enrolled during active disease. The CDR3 loop reads CASSQGVGGRYEQYF. CDR3 sequence (DNA): TGCGCCAGCAGCCAAGGAGTAGGGGGTAGATACGAGCAGTACTTC.